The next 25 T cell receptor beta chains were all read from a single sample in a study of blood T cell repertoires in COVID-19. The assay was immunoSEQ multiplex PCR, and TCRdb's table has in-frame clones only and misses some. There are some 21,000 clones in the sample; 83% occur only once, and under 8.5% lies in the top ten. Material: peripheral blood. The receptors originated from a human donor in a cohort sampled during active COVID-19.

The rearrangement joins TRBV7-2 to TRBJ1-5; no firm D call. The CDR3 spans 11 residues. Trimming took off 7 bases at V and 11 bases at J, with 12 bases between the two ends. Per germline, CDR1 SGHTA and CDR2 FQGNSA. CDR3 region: CASTDSQSQHF. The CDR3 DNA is TGTGCCAGCACCGATAGCCAGTCCCAGCATTTT.

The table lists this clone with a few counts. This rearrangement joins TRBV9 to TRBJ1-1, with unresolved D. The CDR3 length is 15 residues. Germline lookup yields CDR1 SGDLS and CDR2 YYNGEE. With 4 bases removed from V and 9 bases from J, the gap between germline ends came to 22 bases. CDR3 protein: CASSSRGYGVGKAFF. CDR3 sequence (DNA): TGTGCCAGCAGCTCCCGCGGGTATGGGGTGGGAAAAGCTTTCTTT.

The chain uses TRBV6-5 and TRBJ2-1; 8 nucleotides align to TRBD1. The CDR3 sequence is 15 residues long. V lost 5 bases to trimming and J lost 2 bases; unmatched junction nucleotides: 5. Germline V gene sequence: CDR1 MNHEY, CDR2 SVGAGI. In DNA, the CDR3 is TGTGCCAGCAGTATCCAGACAGGGGCCTACAATGAGCAGTTCTTC. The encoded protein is CASSIQTGAYNEQFF.

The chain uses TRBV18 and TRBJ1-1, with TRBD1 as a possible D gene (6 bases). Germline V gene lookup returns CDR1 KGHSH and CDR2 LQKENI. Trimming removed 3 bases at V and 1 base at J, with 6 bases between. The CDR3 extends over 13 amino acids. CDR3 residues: CASSPGQNTEAFF. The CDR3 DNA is TGTGCCAGCTCACCGGGACAGAACACTGAAGCTTTCTTT.

CDR3 nucleotides: TGCGCCAGCAGCTTGGTTGCGGGGGGTCTTCAGCCCCAGCATTTT. It yields the protein CASSLVAGGLQPQHF. This chain joins TRBV5-1 and TRBJ1-5; a weak D match, TRBD1 (5 bases). From germline, CDR1 is SGHRS and CDR2 YFSETQ. The CDR3 covers 15 residues. The V end was cut by 0 bases, the J end by 6 bases, with 13 bases between.

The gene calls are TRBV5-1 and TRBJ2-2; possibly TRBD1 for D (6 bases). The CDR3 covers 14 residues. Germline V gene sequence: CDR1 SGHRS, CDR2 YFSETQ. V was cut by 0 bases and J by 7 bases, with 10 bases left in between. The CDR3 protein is CASSLEGGVGELFF. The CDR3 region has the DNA TGCGCCAGCAGCTTGGAAGGGGGAGTCGGGGAGCTGTTTTTT.

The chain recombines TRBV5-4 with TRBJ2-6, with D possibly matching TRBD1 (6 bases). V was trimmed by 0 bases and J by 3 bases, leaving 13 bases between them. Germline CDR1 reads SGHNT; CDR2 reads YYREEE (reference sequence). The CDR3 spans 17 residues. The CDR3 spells CASSLEVGASGANVLTF. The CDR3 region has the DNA TGTGCCAGCAGCTTGGAAGTGGGGGCTAGTGGGGCCAACGTCCTGACTTTC.

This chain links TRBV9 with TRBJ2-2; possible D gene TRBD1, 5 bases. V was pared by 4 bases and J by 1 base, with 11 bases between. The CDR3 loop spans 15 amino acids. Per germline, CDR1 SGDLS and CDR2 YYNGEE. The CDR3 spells CASSSHRGNTGELFF. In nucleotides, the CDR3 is TGTGCCAGCAGCTCACATAGGGGGAACACCGGGGAGCTGTTTTTT. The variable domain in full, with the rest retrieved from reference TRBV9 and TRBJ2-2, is DSGVTQTPKHLITATGQRVTLRCSPRSGDLSVYWYQQSLDQGLQFLIQYYNGEERAKGNILERFSAQQFPDLHSELNLSSLELGDSALYFCASSSHRGNTGELFFGEGSRLTVL.

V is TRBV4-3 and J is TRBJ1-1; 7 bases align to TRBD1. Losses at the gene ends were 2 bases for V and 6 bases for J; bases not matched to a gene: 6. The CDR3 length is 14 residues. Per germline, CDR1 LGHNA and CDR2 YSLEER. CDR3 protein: CASSQQDRMAEAFF. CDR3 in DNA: TGCGCCAGCAGCCAACAGGACAGGATGGCTGAAGCTTTCTTT.

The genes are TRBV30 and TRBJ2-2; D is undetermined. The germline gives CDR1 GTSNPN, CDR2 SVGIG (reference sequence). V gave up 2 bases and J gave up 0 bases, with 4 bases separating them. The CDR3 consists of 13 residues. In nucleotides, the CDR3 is TGTGCCTGGAGTATCGCGAACACCGGGGAGCTGTTTTTT. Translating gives CAWSIANTGELFF.

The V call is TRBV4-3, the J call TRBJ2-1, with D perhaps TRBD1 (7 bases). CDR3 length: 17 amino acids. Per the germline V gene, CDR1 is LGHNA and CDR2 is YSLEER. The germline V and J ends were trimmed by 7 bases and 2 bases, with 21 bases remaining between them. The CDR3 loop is CASIGGMGTVPYNEQFF. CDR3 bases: TGCGCCAGCATTGGAGGGATGGGGACAGTACCCTACAATGAGCAGTTCTTC.

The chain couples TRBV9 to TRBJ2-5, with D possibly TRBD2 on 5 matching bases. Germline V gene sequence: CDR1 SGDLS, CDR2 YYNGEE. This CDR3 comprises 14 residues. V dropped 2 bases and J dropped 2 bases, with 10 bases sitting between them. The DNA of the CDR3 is TGTGCCAGCAGCGTTAGCGTAGCACAAGAGACCCAGTACTTC. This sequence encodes CASSVSVAQETQYF.

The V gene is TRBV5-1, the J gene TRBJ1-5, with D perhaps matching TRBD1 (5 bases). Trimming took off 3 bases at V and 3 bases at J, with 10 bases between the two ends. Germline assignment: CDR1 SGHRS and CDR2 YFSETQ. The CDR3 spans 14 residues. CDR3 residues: CASSSDSPNQPQHF. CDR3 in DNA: TGCGCCAGCAGCTCCGACAGTCCCAATCAGCCCCAGCATTTT.

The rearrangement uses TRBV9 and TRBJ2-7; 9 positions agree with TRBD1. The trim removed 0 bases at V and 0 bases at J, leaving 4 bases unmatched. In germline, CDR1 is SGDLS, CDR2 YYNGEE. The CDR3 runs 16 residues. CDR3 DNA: TGTGCCAGCAGCGTAGGGGGACAGGGCATCTCCTACGAGCAGTACTTC. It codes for CASSVGGQGISYEQYF.

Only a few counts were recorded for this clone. In DNA form, the CDR3 reads TGTGCCAGCAGCTTAGATCTAGACAGGGTGAGCTATGGCTACACCTTC. The encoded protein is CASSLDLDRVSYGYTF. The V call is TRBV11-2, the J call TRBJ1-2; TRBD1 matches at 7 bases. Trimming cost V 0 bases and J 4 bases; bases outside gene matches: 8. The CDR3 runs 16 residues. The germline CDR1 and CDR2 sequences are SGHAT and FQNNGV.

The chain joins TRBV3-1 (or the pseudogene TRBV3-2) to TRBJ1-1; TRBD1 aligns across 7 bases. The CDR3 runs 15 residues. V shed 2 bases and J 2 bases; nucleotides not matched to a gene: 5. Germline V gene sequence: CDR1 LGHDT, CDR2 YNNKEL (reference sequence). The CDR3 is CASSQWDRQNTEAFF. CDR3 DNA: TGTGCCAGCAGCCAATGGGACAGACAAAACACTGAAGCTTTCTTT.

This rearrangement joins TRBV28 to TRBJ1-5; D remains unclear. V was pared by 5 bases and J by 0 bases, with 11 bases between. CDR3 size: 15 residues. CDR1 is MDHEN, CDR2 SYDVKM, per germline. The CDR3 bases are TGTGCCAGCAGTCGGTCATCCTCTAGCAATCAGCCCCAGCATTTT. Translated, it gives CASSRSSSSNQPQHF.

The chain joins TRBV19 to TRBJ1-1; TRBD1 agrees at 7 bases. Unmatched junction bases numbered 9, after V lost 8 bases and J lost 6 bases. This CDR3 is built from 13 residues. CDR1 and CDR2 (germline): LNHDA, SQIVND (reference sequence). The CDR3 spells CASGLDRSAEAFF. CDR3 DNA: TGTGCCAGTGGGTTGGACAGGAGCGCTGAAGCTTTCTTT.

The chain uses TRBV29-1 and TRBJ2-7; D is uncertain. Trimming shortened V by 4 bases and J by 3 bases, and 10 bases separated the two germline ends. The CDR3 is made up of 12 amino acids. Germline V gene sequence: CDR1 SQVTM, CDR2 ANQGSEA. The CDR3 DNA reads TGCAGCGTTGCATACGGTAACTACGAGCAGTACTTC. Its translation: CSVAYGNYEQYF.

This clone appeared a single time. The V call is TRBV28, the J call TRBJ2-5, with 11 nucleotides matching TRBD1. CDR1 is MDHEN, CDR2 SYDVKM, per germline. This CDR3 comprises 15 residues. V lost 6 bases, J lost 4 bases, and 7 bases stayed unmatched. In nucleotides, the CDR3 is TGTGCCAGCAGGCCCGGGACAGGGGGTCCAGAGACCCAGTACTTC. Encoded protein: CASRPGTGGPETQYF.

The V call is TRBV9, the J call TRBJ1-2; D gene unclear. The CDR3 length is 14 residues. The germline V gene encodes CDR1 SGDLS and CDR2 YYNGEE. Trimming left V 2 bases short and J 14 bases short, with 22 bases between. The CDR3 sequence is CASSVPDGSLGRTF. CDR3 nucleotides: TGTGCCAGCAGCGTCCCGGACGGATCTCTGGGGAGAACCTTC.

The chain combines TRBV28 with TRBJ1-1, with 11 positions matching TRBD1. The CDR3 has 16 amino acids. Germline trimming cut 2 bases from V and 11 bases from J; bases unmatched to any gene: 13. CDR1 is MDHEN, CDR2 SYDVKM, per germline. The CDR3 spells CASSLPPPGQGDVAFF. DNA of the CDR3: TGTGCCAGCAGTTTACCCCCCCCGGGACAGGGGGATGTCGCTTTCTTT.

The CDR3 loop reads CASSQFPRTGITYEQYF. In nucleotides, the CDR3 is TGTGCCAGCAGCCAATTCCCCAGGACAGGGATAACCTACGAGCAGTACTTC. The J gene is TRBJ2-7, the V gene TRBV3-1 (or the pseudogene TRBV3-2); the match to TRBD1 covers 8 bases. Unmatched junction bases numbered 11, after V lost 2 bases and J lost 2 bases. The CDR3 is 17 amino acids. Per the germline V gene, CDR1 is LGHDT and CDR2 is YNNKEL (reference sequence).

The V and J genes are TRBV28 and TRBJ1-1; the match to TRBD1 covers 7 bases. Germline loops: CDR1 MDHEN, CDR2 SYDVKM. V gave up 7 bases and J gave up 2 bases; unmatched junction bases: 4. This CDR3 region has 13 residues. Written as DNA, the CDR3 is TGTGCCAGCATCGCAGGGGGAAACACTGAAGCTTTCTTT. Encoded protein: CASIAGGNTEAFF.

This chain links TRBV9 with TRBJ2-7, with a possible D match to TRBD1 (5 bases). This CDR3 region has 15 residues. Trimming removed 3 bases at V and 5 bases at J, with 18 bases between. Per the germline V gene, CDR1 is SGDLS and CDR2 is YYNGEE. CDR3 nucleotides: TGTGCCAGCAGCGCCAATCCCCTAGTAGGGGACGAGCAGTACTTC. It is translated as CASSANPLVGDEQYF.